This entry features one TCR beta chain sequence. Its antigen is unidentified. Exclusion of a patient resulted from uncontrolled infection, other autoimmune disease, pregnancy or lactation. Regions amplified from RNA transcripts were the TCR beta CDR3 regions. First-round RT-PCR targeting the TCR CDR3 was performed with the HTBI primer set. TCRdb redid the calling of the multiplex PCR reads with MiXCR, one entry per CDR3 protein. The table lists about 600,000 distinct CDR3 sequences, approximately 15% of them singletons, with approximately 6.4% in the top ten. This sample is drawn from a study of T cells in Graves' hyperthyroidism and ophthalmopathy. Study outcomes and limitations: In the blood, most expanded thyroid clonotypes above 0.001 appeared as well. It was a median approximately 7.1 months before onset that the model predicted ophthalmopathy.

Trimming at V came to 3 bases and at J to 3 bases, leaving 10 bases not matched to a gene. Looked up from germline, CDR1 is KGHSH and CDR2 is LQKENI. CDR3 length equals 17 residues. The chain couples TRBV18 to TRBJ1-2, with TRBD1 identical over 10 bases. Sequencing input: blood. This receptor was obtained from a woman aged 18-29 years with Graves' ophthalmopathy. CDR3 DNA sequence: TGTGCCAGCTCACCTACCAACCGGGACAGGGGCGACTATGGCTACACCTTC. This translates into CASSPTNRDRGDYGYTF.